Listed below are T cell receptor beta chains from one sample, sequenced in a study of long-term antiretroviral therapy in people with HIV. Profiling relied on immunoSEQ multiplex PCR, and the TCRdb table lists in-frame clones only, not all of them. The repertoire holds 9,000 to 13,000 clones, with roughly four fifths as singletons. The sequences come from unsorted PBMCs, collected 1.8 years after starting antiretroviral therapy. These TCRs come from a man aged 40-49 years with HIV. Each CDR3 is given with its conserved first and last residue. A D gene is named only where the DNA matches it firmly. Expanded clones are given a class, and other clones once, few, many or no size at all.

d_gene: .
abundance: medium-sized
j_gene: TRBJ1-1
v_gene: TRBV28
CDR3aa: CASSFFTQGRNTEAFF
CDR3nt: TGTGCCAGCAGTTTCTTTACCCAGGGGCGGAACACTGAAGCTTTCTTT

d_gene: .
abundance: few
j_gene: TRBJ1-3
v_gene: TRBV7-8
CDR3aa: CASSLGSGGTGSGNTIYF
CDR3nt: TGTGCCAGCAGCTTAGGGTCTGGGGGCACCGGCTCTGGAAACACCATATATTTT

d_gene: .
abundance: .
j_gene: TRBJ1-1
v_gene: TRBV5-6
CDR3aa: CASSFVMNTEAFF
CDR3nt: TGTGCCAGCAGCTTTGTCATGAACACTGAAGCTTTCTTT

d_gene: .
abundance: .
j_gene: TRBJ1-5
v_gene: TRBV7-6
CDR3aa: CASSLEGHLHRNYSNQPQHF
CDR3nt: TGTGCCAGCAGCTTGGAGGGACACCTACATCGAAACTATAGCAATCAGCCCCAGCATTTT

d_gene: .
abundance: .
j_gene: TRBJ2-1
v_gene: TRBV6-1
CDR3aa: CASSDQGGGEQFF
CDR3nt: TGTGCCAGCAGTGACCAGGGGGGCGGGGAGCAGTTCTTC

d_gene: .
abundance: few
j_gene: TRBJ2-7
v_gene: TRBV9
CDR3aa: CASSVGSASSYEQYF
CDR3nt: TGTGCCAGCAGCGTAGGGAGCGCCTCCTCCTACGAGCAGTACTTC

d_gene: TRBD1
abundance: .
j_gene: TRBJ1-1
v_gene: TRBV28
CDR3aa: CASRDRNLLRTEAFF
CDR3nt: TGTGCCAGCAGGGACAGGAACCTCTTGAGGACTGAAGCTTTCTTT

d_gene: TRBD1
abundance: .
j_gene: TRBJ2-1
v_gene: TRBV5-5
CDR3aa: CASSSYRGSYNEQFF
CDR3nt: TGTGCCAGCAGCTCCTACAGGGGCTCCTACAATGAGCAGTTCTTC

d_gene: TRBD2
abundance: .
j_gene: TRBJ2-3
v_gene: TRBV7-2
CDR3aa: CASRLREGTDTQYF
CDR3nt: TGTGCCAGCAGGCTCCGGGAGGGCACAGATACGCAGTATTTT

d_gene: .
abundance: once
j_gene: TRBJ2-7
v_gene: TRBV28
CDR3aa: CASSFRGRIGYEQYF
CDR3nt: TGTGCCAGCAGTTTTCGGGGGAGGATCGGATACGAGCAGTACTTC

d_gene: .
abundance: .
j_gene: TRBJ2-7
v_gene: TRBV9
CDR3aa: CASSVDPAGDYEQYF
CDR3nt: TGTGCCAGCAGCGTAGATCCAGCAGGGGACTACGAGCAGTACTTC

d_gene: .
abundance: .
j_gene: TRBJ1-3
v_gene: TRBV4-3
CDR3aa: CASSQAGGAGNTIYF
CDR3nt: TGCGCCAGCAGCCAAGCCGGTGGTGCTGGAAACACCATATATTTT

d_gene: .
abundance: .
j_gene: TRBJ2-5
v_gene: TRBV5-4
CDR3aa: CASSLVQRASRETQYF
CDR3nt: TGTGCCAGCAGCTTGGTCCAGCGGGCCTCCAGGGAGACCCAGTACTTC

d_gene: .
abundance: few
j_gene: TRBJ2-2
v_gene: TRBV7-3
CDR3aa: CASSLTRVRSGELFF
CDR3nt: TGTGCCAGCAGCTTAACCAGGGTCCGTTCAGGGGAGCTGTTTTTT

d_gene: .
abundance: .
j_gene: TRBJ2-3
v_gene: TRBV5-8
CDR3aa: CASSLGERGTDTQYF
CDR3nt: TGTGCCAGCAGCTTGGGTGAGAGGGGCACGGATACGCAGTATTTT

d_gene: .
abundance: .
j_gene: TRBJ2-1
v_gene: TRBV4-1
CDR3aa: CASSQDLLPGFSMNEQFF
CDR3nt: TGCGCCAGCAGCCAAGATCTCCTTCCGGGATTCTCGATGAATGAGCAGTTCTTC

d_gene: .
abundance: .
j_gene: TRBJ2-7
v_gene: TRBV9
CDR3aa: CASTRGGQGAYEQYF
CDR3nt: TGTGCCAGCACCCGCGGAGGGCAGGGAGCCTACGAGCAGTACTTC

d_gene: .
abundance: .
j_gene: TRBJ2-2
v_gene: TRBV29-1
CDR3aa: CSVAGLNTGELFF
CDR3nt: TGCAGCGTTGCAGGGCTGAACACCGGGGAGCTGTTTTTT

d_gene: .
abundance: once
j_gene: TRBJ1-1
v_gene: TRBV6-5
CDR3aa: CASSPPTGTNTEAFF
CDR3nt: TGTGCCAGCAGTCCCCCCACAGGGACGAACACTGAAGCTTTCTTT

d_gene: .
abundance: once
j_gene: TRBJ2-1
v_gene: TRBV28
CDR3aa: CASYGITEYNEQFF
CDR3nt: TGTGCCAGCTACGGAATCACGGAATACAATGAGCAGTTCTTC

d_gene: TRBD1
abundance: .
j_gene: TRBJ1-5
v_gene: TRBV15
CDR3aa: CATREGQGGLSNQPQHF
CDR3nt: TGTGCCACCAGGGAGGGGCAGGGGGGGTTGAGCAATCAGCCCCAGCATTTT

d_gene: .
abundance: .
j_gene: TRBJ1-5
v_gene: TRBV6-6
CDR3aa: CASSPPQVGQPQHF
CDR3nt: TGTGCCAGCAGCCCACCCCAGGTCGGGCAGCCCCAGCATTTT

d_gene: TRBD1
abundance: few
j_gene: TRBJ1-5
v_gene: TRBV28
CDR3aa: CASSPGTGFQPQHF
CDR3nt: TGTGCCAGCAGTCCCGGGACAGGGTTTCAGCCCCAGCATTTT

d_gene: .
abundance: few
j_gene: TRBJ1-5
v_gene: TRBV7-9
CDR3aa: CASSLQGNGNQPQHF
CDR3nt: TGTGCCAGCAGCTTACAGGGAAATGGCAATCAGCCCCAGCATTTT

d_gene: TRBD2
abundance: .
j_gene: TRBJ2-3
v_gene: TRBV4-2
CDR3aa: CASSQVRVGLAQSTDTQYF
CDR3nt: TGTGCCAGCAGCCAAGTAAGAGTAGGACTAGCGCAGAGCACAGATACGCAGTATTTT

d_gene: .
abundance: few
j_gene: TRBJ2-7
v_gene: TRBV30
CDR3aa: CAWSVGIPPPEQYF
CDR3nt: TGTGCCTGGAGTGTAGGTATCCCACCTCCCGAGCAGTACTTC

d_gene: TRBD2
abundance: .
j_gene: TRBJ2-1
v_gene: TRBV28
CDR3aa: CASRTLAGGRYEQFF
CDR3nt: TGTGCCAGCAGGACGCTAGCGGGAGGGCGGTATGAGCAGTTCTTC

d_gene: .
abundance: .
j_gene: TRBJ1-1
v_gene: TRBV7-2
CDR3aa: CASSEDSYTEAFF
CDR3nt: TGTGCCAGCAGCGAGGACAGCTACACTGAAGCTTTCTTT

d_gene: .
abundance: .
j_gene: TRBJ1-5
v_gene: TRBV7-9
CDR3aa: CASSLVGGGQGHQPQHF
CDR3nt: TGTGCCAGCAGCTTAGTTGGGGGGGGCCAGGGGCATCAGCCCCAGCATTTT

d_gene: .
abundance: .
j_gene: TRBJ2-3
v_gene: TRBV4-1
CDR3aa: CASSQKGGSPFTDTQYF
CDR3nt: TGCGCCAGCAGCCAAAAGGGGGGGTCCCCTTTCACAGATACGCAGTATTTT

d_gene: .
abundance: large
j_gene: TRBJ2-3
v_gene: TRBV2
CDR3aa: CASSEDIDTQYF
CDR3nt: TGTGCCAGCAGTGAAGACATTGATACGCAGTATTTT

d_gene: .
abundance: .
j_gene: TRBJ2-2
v_gene: TRBV10-3
CDR3aa: CAISDYGGGTGELFF
CDR3nt: TGTGCCATCAGTGATTATGGGGGAGGAACCGGGGAGCTGTTTTTT

d_gene: .
abundance: .
j_gene: TRBJ2-4
v_gene: TRBV2
CDR3aa: CASSSLGTGGGIQYF
CDR3nt: TGTGCCAGCAGTTCATTAGGGACAGGCGGGGGCATTCAGTACTTC

d_gene: TRBD1
abundance: .
j_gene: TRBJ2-7
v_gene: TRBV5-4
CDR3aa: CASSLSAGGYEQYF
CDR3nt: TGTGCCAGCAGCTTGTCGGCAGGGGGCTACGAGCAGTACTTC

d_gene: .
abundance: .
j_gene: TRBJ1-5
v_gene: TRBV18
CDR3aa: CASSPGLNQPQHF
CDR3nt: TGTGCCAGCTCACCGGGGTTAAATCAGCCCCAGCATTTT

d_gene: .
abundance: .
j_gene: TRBJ2-7
v_gene: TRBV28
CDR3aa: CASSFVGPYEQYF
CDR3nt: TGTGCCAGCAGTTTCGTAGGACCCTACGAGCAGTACTTC

d_gene: TRBD2
abundance: .
j_gene: TRBJ2-2
v_gene: TRBV11-1
CDR3aa: CASSFPTGETSGTGELFF
CDR3nt: TGTGCCAGCAGCTTTCCTACCGGGGAGACTAGCGGGACCGGGGAGCTGTTTTTT

d_gene: TRBD2
abundance: once
j_gene: TRBJ2-5
v_gene: TRBV7-9
CDR3aa: CASSTTRRREGHETQYF
CDR3nt: TGTGCCAGCAGCACAACCCGTCGGCGGGAGGGCCATGAGACCCAGTACTTC

d_gene: TRBD1
abundance: .
j_gene: TRBJ2-5
v_gene: TRBV4-3
CDR3aa: CASSQSLQGRAETQYF
CDR3nt: TGCGCCAGCAGCCAAAGTTTACAGGGGCGGGCCGAGACCCAGTACTTC

d_gene: TRBD2
abundance: .
j_gene: TRBJ2-7
v_gene: TRBV28
CDR3aa: CASITQRDYEQYF
CDR3nt: TGTGCCAGCATCACCCAGCGGGACTACGAGCAGTACTTC

d_gene: .
abundance: medium-sized
j_gene: TRBJ2-1
v_gene: TRBV5-6
CDR3aa: CASSWKEGAYNEQFF
CDR3nt: TGTGCCAGCAGCTGGAAGGAGGGGGCCTACAATGAGCAGTTCTTC

d_gene: .
abundance: once
j_gene: TRBJ1-5
v_gene: TRBV28
CDR3aa: CASRIIQEDQPQHF
CDR3nt: TGTGCCAGCAGGATTATACAGGAGGATCAGCCCCAGCATTTT

d_gene: .
abundance: .
j_gene: TRBJ2-3
v_gene: TRBV28
CDR3aa: CASSPGSADTQYF
CDR3nt: TGTGCCAGCAGTCCTGGGAGCGCAGATACGCAGTATTTT

d_gene: .
abundance: .
j_gene: TRBJ2-5
v_gene: TRBV11-2
CDR3aa: CASSSGHSGGETQYF
CDR3nt: TGTGCCAGCAGCTCGGGGCACTCCGGGGGTGAGACCCAGTACTTC

d_gene: TRBD1
abundance: .
j_gene: TRBJ2-7
v_gene: TRBV6-6
CDR3aa: CASRDGTGLFYEQYF
CDR3nt: TGTGCCAGCAGAGACGGGACAGGGCTCTTCTACGAGCAGTACTTC

d_gene: TRBD1
abundance: .
j_gene: TRBJ2-5
v_gene: TRBV5-6
CDR3aa: CASRGDRVETQYF
CDR3nt: TGTGCCAGCAGGGGTGACAGGGTAGAGACCCAGTACTTC